This record looks at one T cell receptor beta chain sequence and its context. As yet, its antigen is unknown. Assay: immunoSEQ multiplex PCR; the TCRdb copy retains only in-frame clones and omits some. Of 30,000 to 40,000 clones listed, 75% to 85% are singletons. The data were obtained in a study of a mutant IDH1 vaccine in newly diagnosed glioma. About the study: First vaccine doses came 4-6 weeks after radiotherapy alone, or with temozolomide cycles. Whole-study results and caveats: Pseudoprogression seemed unrelated to changes in top peripheral T cell clonotypes.

The trim removed 1 base at V and 2 bases at J, leaving 3 bases unmatched. The CDR3 covers 15 residues. CDR1 SGHTA and CDR2 FQGNSA come from the germline V gene. Indicated time point: week 23, last vaccination. What each vaccine dose contained was 300 ug of mutant IDH1 20-mer peptide, accompanied by topical imiquimod. V and J are TRBV7-2 and TRBJ2-7; 9 bases agree with TRBD1. Sequences were derived from PBMCs, sampled from a glioma patient whose treatment included an IDH1 peptide vaccine. This clonotype originated in a man aged 35 to 55 with glioma. CDR3 sequence reads: CASSLEWDRAYEQYF. CDR3 nucleotide sequence: TGTGCCAGCAGCTTAGAATGGGACAGGGCCTACGAGCAGTACTTC.